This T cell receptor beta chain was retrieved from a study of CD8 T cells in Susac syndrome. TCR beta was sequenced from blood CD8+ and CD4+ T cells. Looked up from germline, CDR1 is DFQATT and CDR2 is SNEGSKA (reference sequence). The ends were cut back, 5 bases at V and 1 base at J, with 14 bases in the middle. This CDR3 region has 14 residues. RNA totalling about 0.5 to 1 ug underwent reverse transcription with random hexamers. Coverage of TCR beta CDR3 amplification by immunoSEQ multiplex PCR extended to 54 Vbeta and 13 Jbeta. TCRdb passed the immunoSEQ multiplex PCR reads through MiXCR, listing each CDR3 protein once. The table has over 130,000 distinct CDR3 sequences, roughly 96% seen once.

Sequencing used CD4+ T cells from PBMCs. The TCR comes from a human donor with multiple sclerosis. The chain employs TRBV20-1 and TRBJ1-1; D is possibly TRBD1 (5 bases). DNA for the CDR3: TGCAGTGCTCGACGAGGGGAGGGGAACACTGAAGCTTTCTTT. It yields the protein CSARRGEGNTEAFF.